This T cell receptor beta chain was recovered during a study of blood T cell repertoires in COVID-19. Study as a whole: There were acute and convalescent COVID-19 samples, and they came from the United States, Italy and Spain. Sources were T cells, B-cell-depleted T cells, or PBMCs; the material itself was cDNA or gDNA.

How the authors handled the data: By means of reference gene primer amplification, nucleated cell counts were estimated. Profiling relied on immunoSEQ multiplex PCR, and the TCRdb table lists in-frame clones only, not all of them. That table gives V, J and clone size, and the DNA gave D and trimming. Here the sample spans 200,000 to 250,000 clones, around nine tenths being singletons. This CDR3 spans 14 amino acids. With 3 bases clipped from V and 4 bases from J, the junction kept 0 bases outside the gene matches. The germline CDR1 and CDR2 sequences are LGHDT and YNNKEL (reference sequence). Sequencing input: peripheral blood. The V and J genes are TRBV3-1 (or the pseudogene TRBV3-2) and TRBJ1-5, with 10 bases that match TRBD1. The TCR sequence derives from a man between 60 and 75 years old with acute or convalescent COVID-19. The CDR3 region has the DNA TGTGCCAGCAGCCAGGGACAGGGGAATCAGCCCCAGCATTTT. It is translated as CASSQGQGNQPQHF.